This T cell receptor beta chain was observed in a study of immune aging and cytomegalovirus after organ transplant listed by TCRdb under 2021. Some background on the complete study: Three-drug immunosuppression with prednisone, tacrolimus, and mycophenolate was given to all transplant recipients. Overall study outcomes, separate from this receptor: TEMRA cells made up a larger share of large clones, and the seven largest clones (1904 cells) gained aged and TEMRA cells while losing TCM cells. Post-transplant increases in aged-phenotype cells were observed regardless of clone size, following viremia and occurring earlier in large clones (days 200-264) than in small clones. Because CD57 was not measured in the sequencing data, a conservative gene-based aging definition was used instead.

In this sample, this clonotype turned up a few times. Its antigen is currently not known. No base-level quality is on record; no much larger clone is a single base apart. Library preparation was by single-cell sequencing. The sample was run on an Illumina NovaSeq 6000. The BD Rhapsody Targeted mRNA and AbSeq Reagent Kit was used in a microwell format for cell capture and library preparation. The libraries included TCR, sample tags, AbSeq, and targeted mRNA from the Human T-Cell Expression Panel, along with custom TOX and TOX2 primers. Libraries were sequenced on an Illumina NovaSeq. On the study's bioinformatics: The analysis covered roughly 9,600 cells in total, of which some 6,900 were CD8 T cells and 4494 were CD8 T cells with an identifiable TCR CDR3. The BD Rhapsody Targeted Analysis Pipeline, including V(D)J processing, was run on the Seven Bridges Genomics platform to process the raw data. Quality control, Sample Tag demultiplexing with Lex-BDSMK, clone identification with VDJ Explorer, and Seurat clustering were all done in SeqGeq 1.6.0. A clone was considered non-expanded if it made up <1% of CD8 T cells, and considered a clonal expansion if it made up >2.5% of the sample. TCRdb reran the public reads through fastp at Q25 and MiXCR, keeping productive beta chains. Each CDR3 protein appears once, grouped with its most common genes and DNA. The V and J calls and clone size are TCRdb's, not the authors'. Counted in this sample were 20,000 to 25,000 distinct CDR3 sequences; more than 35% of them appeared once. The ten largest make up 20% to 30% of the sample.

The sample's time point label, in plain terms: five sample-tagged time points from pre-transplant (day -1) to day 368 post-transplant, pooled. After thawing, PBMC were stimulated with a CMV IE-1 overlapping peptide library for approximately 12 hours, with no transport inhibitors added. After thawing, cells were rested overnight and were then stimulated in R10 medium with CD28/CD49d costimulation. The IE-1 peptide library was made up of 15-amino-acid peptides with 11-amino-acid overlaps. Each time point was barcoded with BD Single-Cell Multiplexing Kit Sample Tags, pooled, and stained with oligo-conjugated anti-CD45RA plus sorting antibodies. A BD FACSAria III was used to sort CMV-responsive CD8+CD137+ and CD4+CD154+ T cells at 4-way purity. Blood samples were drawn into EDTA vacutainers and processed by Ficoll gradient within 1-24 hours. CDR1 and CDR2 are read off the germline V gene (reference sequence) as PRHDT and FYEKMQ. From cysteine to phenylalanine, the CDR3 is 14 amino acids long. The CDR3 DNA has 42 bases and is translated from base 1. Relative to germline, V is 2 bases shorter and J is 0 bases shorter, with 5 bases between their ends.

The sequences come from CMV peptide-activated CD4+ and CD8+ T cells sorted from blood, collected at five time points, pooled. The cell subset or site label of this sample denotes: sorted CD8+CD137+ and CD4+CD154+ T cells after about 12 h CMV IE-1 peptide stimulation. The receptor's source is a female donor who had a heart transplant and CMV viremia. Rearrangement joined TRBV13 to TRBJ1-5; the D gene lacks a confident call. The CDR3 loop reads CASSLSGSNQPQHF. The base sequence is TGTGCCAGCAGCTTAAGTGGTAGCAATCAGCCCCAGCATTTT.